The clone carrying this TCR beta chain was detected ten times or more. For TCR beta, libraries came from iRepertoire HTBI primers and Arm-PCR of CDR3 regions. TCRdb re-called the multiplex PCR reads through MiXCR, storing one row per CDR3 protein. Of hundreds of thousands of distinct CDR3 sequences in the sample, roughly 17% are singletons; the top ten hold about 27%. CDR1 and CDR2 from the germline V gene are KGHSH and LQKENI. The germline V and J ends were trimmed by 4 bases and 0 bases, with 12 bases remaining between them. The CDR3 spans 16 residues. The data derive from a study of regulatory T cells in long-lasting Graves disease. Stated time point: newly diagnosed GD, antithyroid drugs for less than 3 months. Preparation of the TCR library used RNA extracted from PBMCs. Another study also made use of these data, one on T cells in Graves' hyperthyroidism and ophthalmopathy. Per that paper: HTBI primers were used for first-round RT-PCR of the TCR CDR3.

The V gene is TRBV18, the J gene TRBJ1-4; D gene ambiguous. Specimen: peripheral blood mononuclear cells (PBMCs), collected at new diagnosis, from a patient treated with antithyroid drugs. This sequence originates from a man aged 40-55 years with Graves disease. The CDR3 nucleotides read TGTGCCAGCTCACGAGGCCTTTCGGCAACTAATGAAAAACTGTTTTTT. Amino acid sequence: CASSRGLSATNEKLFF.